A single sample is the source of the 17 T cell receptor beta chains below, sequenced in a study of T cells in Graves' hyperthyroidism and ophthalmopathy. The source material, RNA transcripts, was used to amplify TCR beta CDR3 regions. A first-round RT-PCR of the TCR CDR3 used the HTBI primer set. One entry per CDR3 protein, called by TCRdb with MiXCR from the multiplex PCR reads. The table shows about 560,000 distinct CDR3 sequences, with less than 15% occurring only once. Sequencing input: blood. The receptors come from a woman aged 35 to 49 with Graves' hyperthyroidism.

This clonotype was observed a handful of times. The chain recombines TRBV10-3 with TRBJ2-2; 8 positions agree with TRBD1. Germline CDR1 reads ENHRY; CDR2 reads SYGVKD. The junction had 12 bases not matched to a gene; V was cut back by 2 bases and J by 4 bases. The CDR3 has 18 amino acids. The CDR3 sequence: CAISEIFFRGPTTGELFF. DNA of the CDR3: TGTGCCATCAGTGAGATTTTTTTCAGGGGGCCGACCACCGGGGAGCTGTTTTTT.

This clonotype was seen many times. DNA for the CDR3: TGTGCCAGCAGTCTCCCGGGACACGGTCTGAACGAGCAGTACTTC. This translates into CASSLPGHGLNEQYF. J is TRBJ2-7 and V is TRBV27; perhaps TRBD1 as D (6 bases). Trimming cost V 5 bases and J 5 bases, with 19 bases left between them. Looked up from germline, CDR1 is MNHEY and CDR2 is SMNVEV (reference sequence). The CDR3 length is 15 residues.

This clonotype showed up many times. This chain uses TRBV11-2 with TRBJ1-1; D remains unclear. Trimming shortened V by 5 bases and J by 4 bases, and 20 bases separated the two germline ends. CDR3 size: 16 residues. Germline V CDR1 and CDR2: SGHAT, FQNNGV. Written as DNA, the CDR3 is TGTGCCAGCAGCGCCGTGGAGGAGGATTTTTTCACTGAAGCTTTCTTT. Its protein product is CASSAVEEDFFTEAFF. The variable domain in full, with the rest retrieved from reference TRBV11-2 and TRBJ1-1, is EAGVAQSPRYKIIEKRQSVAFWCNPISGHATLYWYQQILGQGPKLLIQFQNNGVVDDSQLPKDRFSAERLKGVDSTLKIQPAKLEDSAVYLCASSAVEEDFFTEAFFGQGTRLTVV.

In this sample, this clonotype turned up a few times. The V call is TRBV5-6, the J call TRBJ1-1; perhaps TRBD1 as D (5 bases). The ends were cut back, 6 bases at V and 0 bases at J, with 12 bases in the middle. The CDR3 is 14 residues long. Germline CDR1 is SGHDT and CDR2 is YYEEEE. The CDR3 sequence is CASITQGMNTEAFF. Here the CDR3 DNA reads TGTGCCAGCATCACCCAGGGCATGAACACTGAAGCTTTCTTT.

This clonotype showed up just a few times. V usage is TRBV27 and J usage is TRBJ2-5; tentative D call: TRBD1 (6 bases). The germline gives CDR1 MNHEY, CDR2 SMNVEV (reference sequence). V was shortened by 4 bases and J by 2 bases, with 11 bases between the two germline ends. The CDR3 covers 14 residues. The DNA of the CDR3 is TGTGCCAGCAGTTATCAGGGGAGACAAGAGACCCAGTACTTC. Protein: CASSYQGRQETQYF.

At least ten counts were recorded for this clonotype. The rearrangement links TRBV28 to TRBJ1-5; 8 nucleotides align to TRBD1. The CDR3 is 16 residues long. CDR1 and CDR2 from the germline V gene are MDHEN and SYDVKM. The V segment lost 6 bases and the J segment 1 base; nucleotides outside the gene matches: 8. For the CDR3, the DNA is TGTGCCAGCAGGACTCAGGGGGCCCAAAGCAATCAGCCCCAGCATTTT. This gives the protein CASRTQGAQSNQPQHF.

This clonotype was seen at least ten times. V is TRBV5-1 and J is TRBJ2-3, with 8 bases matching TRBD2. Germline CDR1 reads SGHRS; CDR2 reads YFSETQ. Unmatched junction bases numbered 13, after V lost 4 bases and J lost 0 bases. The length of the CDR3 is 18 residues. The CDR3 loop is CASSPGRGVRSSTDTQYF. The CDR3 DNA reads as TGCGCCAGCAGCCCGGGGCGGGGGGTCCGGTCCAGCACAGATACGCAGTATTTT.

Remarks on this clonotype: One end of the junction fails to match germline, which may point to a read error. The chain uses TRBV7-3 and TRBJ2-1; D gene uncertain. Per the germline V gene, CDR1 is SGHTA and CDR2 is FQGTGA. CDR3 length: 16 residues. The CDR3 loop reads CASSLQPGSSYDEQFF. CDR3 DNA: TGTGCCAGCAGCCTTCAACCCGGCAGCTCCTACGATGAGCAGTTCTTC.

This clonotype was seen more than once but under ten times. The J gene is TRBJ2-7, the V gene TRBV7-2, with 10 bases matching TRBD2. V shed 1 base, J shed 1 base, and the junction held 7 bases outside the gene matches. Germline V gives CDR1 SGHTA, CDR2 FQGNSA. The CDR3 is 17 amino acids. CDR3 residues: CASSLDPSGRPSYEQYF. The CDR3 coding sequence is TGTGCCAGCAGCTTAGACCCTAGCGGGAGACCTTCCTACGAGCAGTACTTC.

This clonotype was counted at least ten times. V usage is TRBV11-3 and J usage is TRBJ2-2; 7 nucleotides match TRBD1. The CDR3 is made up of 15 amino acids. Germline V gene lookup returns CDR1 SGHNT and CDR2 YENEEA. Germline trimming cut 5 bases from V and 1 base from J; bases unmatched to any gene: 4. In DNA form, the CDR3 reads TGTGCCAGCAGCGATAGACAGGGGAACACCGGGGAGCTGTTTTTT. This encodes CASSDRQGNTGELFF.

This clonotype has a count of ten or more. The V gene is TRBV20-1, the J gene TRBJ2-3; D remains ambiguous. Germline V gene data show CDR1 as DFQATT and CDR2 as SNEGSKA (reference sequence). The V end lost 3 bases, the J end lost 3 bases, and 13 bases lay between the germline ends. This CDR3 is built from 14 residues. The CDR3 here is CSASGSRGTDTQYF. The CDR3 region has the DNA TGCAGTGCTAGTGGGTCTAGAGGTACAGATACGCAGTATTTT.

In this sample, this clonotype turned up many times. The V call is TRBV5-1, the J call TRBJ1-1, with D hard to call. This CDR3 contains 18 residues. With 0 bases removed from V and 1 base from J, the gap between germline ends came to 19 bases. The germline V gene has CDR1 SGHRS and CDR2 YFSETQ. CDR3 sequence reads: CASSLAETTTDPNTEAFF. In DNA form, the CDR3 reads TGCGCCAGCAGCTTGGCTGAGACAACGACCGATCCGAACACTGAAGCTTTCTTT.

This clonotype showed up many times. The chain couples TRBV20-1 to TRBJ2-1, with D uncertain. Germline assignment: CDR1 DFQATT and CDR2 SNEGSKA (reference sequence). The CDR3 spans 13 residues. The V end was cut by 1 base, the J end by 4 bases, with 8 bases between. Here the CDR3 DNA reads TGCAGTGCTAGAGGGGATTCTTACAATGAGCAGTTCTTC. As protein: CSARGDSYNEQFF.

This clonotype has a count of ten or more. For the CDR3, the DNA is TGCGCCAGCAGCTTGACGGGAGGACACAATGAGCAGTTCTTC. This translates into CASSLTGGHNEQFF. The chain couples TRBV5-1 to TRBJ2-1; 7 positions match TRBD2. CDR1 SGHRS and CDR2 YFSETQ come from the germline V gene. With V trimmed by 1 base and J by 5 bases, 3 bases remained unmatched. CDR3 length: 14 residues.

This clonotype has a count of ten or more. The J gene is TRBJ2-2, the V gene TRBV6-1; TRBD2 agrees at 8 bases. CDR3 size: 16 residues. Germline V gene sequence: CDR1 MNHNS, CDR2 SASEGT. V gave up 6 bases and J gave up 4 bases; unmatched junction bases: 10. CDR3 region: CASRMGLGGRTGELFF. The CDR3 bases are TGTGCCAGCAGGATGGGACTAGGAGGTCGCACCGGGGAGCTGTTTTTT.

V is TRBV12-3 or TRBV12-4 and J is TRBJ2-2; 10 nucleotides match TRBD2. The CDR3 has 18 amino acids. V shed 3 bases, J shed 5 bases, and the junction held 12 bases outside the gene matches. The CDR3 DNA sequence: TGTGCCAGCAGTTTTTCGCGGACTAGCGGATTACGTACCGGGGAGCTGTTTTTT. It yields the protein CASSFSRTSGLRTGELFF.

In this sample, this clonotype turned up many times. The rearrangement uses TRBV20-1 and TRBJ1-2; D gene uncertain. Between the trimmed V and J ends, which lost 4 bases and 0 bases, there was a span of 15 bases. Germline-derived CDR1 and CDR2 are DFQATT and SNEGSKA (reference sequence). This CDR3 has 15 amino acids. As DNA, the CDR3 is TGCAGTGCTACCATCGCCGCGCAGGCTAACTATGGCTACACCTTC. Protein: CSATIAAQANYGYTF.